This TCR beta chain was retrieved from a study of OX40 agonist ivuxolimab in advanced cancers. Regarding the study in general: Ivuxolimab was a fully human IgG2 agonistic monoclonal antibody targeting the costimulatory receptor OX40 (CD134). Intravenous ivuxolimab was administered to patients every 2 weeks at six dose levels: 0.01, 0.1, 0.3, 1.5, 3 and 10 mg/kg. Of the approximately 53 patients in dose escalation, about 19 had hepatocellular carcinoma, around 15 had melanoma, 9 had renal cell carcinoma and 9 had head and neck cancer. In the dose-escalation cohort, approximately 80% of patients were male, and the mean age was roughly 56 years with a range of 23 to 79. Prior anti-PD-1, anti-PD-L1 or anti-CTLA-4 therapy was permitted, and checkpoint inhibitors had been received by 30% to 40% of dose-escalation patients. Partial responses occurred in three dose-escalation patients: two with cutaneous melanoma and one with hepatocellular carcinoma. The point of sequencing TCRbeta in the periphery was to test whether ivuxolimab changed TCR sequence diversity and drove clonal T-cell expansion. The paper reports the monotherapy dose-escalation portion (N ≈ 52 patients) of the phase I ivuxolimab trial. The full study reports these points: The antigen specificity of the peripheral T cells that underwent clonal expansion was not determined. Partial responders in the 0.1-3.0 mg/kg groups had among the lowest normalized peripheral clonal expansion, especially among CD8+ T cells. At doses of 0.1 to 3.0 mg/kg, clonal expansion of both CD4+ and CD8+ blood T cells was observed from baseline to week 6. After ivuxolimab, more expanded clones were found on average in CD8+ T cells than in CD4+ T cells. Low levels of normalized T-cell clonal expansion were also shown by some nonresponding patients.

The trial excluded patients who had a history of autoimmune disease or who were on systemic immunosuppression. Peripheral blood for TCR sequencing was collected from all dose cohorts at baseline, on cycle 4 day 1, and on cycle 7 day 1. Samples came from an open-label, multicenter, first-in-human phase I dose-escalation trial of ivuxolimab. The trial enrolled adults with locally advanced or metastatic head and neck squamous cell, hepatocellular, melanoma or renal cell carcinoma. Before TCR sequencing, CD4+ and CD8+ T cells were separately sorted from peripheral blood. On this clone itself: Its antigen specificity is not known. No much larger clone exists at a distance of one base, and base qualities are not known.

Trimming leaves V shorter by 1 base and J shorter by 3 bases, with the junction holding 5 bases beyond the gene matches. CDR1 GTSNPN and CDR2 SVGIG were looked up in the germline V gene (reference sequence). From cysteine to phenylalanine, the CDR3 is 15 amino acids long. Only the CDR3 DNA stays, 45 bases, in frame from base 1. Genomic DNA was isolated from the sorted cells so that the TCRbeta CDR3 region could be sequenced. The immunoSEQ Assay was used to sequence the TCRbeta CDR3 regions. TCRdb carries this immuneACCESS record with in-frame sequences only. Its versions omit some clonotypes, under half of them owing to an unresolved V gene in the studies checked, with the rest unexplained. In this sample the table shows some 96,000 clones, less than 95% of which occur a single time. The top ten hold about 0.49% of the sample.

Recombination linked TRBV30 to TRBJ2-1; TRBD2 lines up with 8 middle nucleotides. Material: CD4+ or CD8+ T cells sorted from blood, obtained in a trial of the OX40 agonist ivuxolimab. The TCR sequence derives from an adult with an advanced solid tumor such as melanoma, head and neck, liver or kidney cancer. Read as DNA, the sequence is TGTGCCTGGAGTGCCGGGACTAGTGGCTACAATGAGCAGTTCTTC. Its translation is CAWSAGTSGYNEQFF.